This TCR beta chain emerged from a study of blood T cell repertoires in COVID-19. Study context: Material from acute and convalescent COVID-19 was sourced from the United States, Italy and Spain.

As processed by the authors: Estimation of nucleated cell counts relied on the amplification of reference gene primers. The assay was immunoSEQ multiplex PCR, and TCRdb's table has in-frame clones only and misses some. From that table come the V and J calls and clone size; the DNA was used to work out D and trimming. The sample carries some 97,000 clones, around nine tenths recorded once. Sample: peripheral blood. This TCR derives from a man between 65 and 79 years old with acute or convalescent COVID-19.

CDR3 DNA: TGTGCCAGCAAAGGACTAGCGGGTTCAAGCTCCTACGAGCAGTACTTC. It translates to CASKGLAGSSSYEQYF. This chain uses TRBV27 with TRBJ2-7, with 11 positions matching TRBD2. Germline V gives CDR1 MNHEY, CDR2 SMNVEV (reference sequence). The CDR3 length is 16 residues. Trimming removed 7 bases from V and 0 bases from J; junction bases left unmatched: 8.